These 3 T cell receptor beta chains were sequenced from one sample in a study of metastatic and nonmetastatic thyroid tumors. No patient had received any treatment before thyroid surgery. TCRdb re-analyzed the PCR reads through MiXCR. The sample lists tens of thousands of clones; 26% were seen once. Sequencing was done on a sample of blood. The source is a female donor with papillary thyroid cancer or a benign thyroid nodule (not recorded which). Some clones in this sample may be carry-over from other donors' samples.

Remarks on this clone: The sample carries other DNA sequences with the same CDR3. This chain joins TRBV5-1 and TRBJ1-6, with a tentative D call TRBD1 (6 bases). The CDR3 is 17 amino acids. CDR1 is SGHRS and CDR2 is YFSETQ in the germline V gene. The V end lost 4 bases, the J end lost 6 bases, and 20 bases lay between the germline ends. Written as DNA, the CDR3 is TGCGCCAGCAGCACCCCGGGGGGCCAAACTCGTAATTCACCCCTCCACTTT. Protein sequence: CASSTPGGQTRNSPLHF.

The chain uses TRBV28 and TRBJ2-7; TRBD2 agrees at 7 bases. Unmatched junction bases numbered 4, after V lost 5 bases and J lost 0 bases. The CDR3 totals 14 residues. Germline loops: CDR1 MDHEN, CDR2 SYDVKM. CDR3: CASSLTSRSYEQYF. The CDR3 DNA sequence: TGTGCCAGCAGTCTGACTAGCCGCTCCTACGAGCAGTACTTC.

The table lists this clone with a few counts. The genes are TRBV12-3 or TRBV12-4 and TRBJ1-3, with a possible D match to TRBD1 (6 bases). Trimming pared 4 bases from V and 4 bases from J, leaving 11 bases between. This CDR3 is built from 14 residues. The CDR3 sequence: CASSYQGSGNTIYF. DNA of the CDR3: TGTGCCAGCAGTTACCAGGGGTCCGGAAACACCATATATTTT.